This T cell receptor (beta chain) was sequenced for a study of blood T cell repertoires in COVID-19. For the study at large: Specimens from acute and convalescent COVID-19 originated in the United States, Italy and Spain.

This CDR3 comprises 17 residues. The J segment lost 0 bases and the V segment lost 3 bases, leaving 7 bases of the junction unmatched. Germline assignment: CDR1 SGHVT and CDR2 SQSDAQ. The table came from immunoSEQ multiplex PCR; TCRdb's copy has only in-frame clones and leaves some out. The table includes approximately 300,000 clones, roughly 91% detected once. The Seattle patients joined while their infection was active and were tracked longitudinally afterward. The chain employs TRBV7-4 and TRBJ1-3, with 8 bases that match TRBD1. The sequencing input was peripheral blood. This sequence originates from a woman aged 30 to 39 with COVID-19, enrolled during active disease. As DNA, the CDR3 is TGTGCCAGCAGCTTTCCGGGACAGGCTATCTCTGGAAACACCATATATTTT. Encoded protein: CASSFPGQAISGNTIYF.